The entry that follows covers one T cell receptor (beta chain) sequence. Germline values: CDR1 DFQATT, CDR2 SNEGSKA (reference sequence). With 2 bases clipped from V and 4 bases from J, the junction kept 4 bases outside the gene matches. The CDR3 totals 15 residues. For sequencing, patients were chosen who had shown expansion of CD8+CD57+ cells by flow cytometry. Profiles of TCR beta VDJ and CDR3 were generated from a genomic DNA template. TCRdb processed the reads anew with MiXCR; each CDR3 protein has one entry. The sample lists 180,000 or so distinct CDR3 sequences; 48% were seen once. The data are from a study of CD8+CD57+ T cells in acquired aplastic anemia.

The TCR originated in a human donor with aplastic anemia. The source material was sorted CD4+, CD8+, or CD8+CD57+ T cells (not recorded which) from PBMCs. The gene calls are TRBV20-1 and TRBJ2-1, with 11 bases matching TRBD2. CDR3 in DNA: TGCAGTGCTAGACCGGGACTAGCGGTGTACAATGAGCAGTTCTTC. Translating it yields CSARPGLAVYNEQFF.